This TCR beta chain was documented in a study of blood T cell repertoires in COVID-19. Overall study context: The analysed material was cDNA or gDNA that came from T cells, B-cell-depleted T cells, or PBMCs.

As handled by the study authors: Amplification from reference gene primers served as the basis for estimated nucleated cell counts. Sequencing was performed with immunoSEQ multiplex PCR; in TCRdb, only in-frame clones are kept and a portion is missing. The V and J calls and clone size were taken over from that table, and D and trimming were inferred from the DNA. The data contain about 200,000 clones, about four fifths of them seen just once; the ten biggest clones take up 4.8%. Germline V gene data show CDR1 as SGHAT and CDR2 as FQNNGV. This CDR3 is 13 amino acids long. Trimming pared 3 bases from V and 2 bases from J, leaving 7 bases between. This clone was recorded once. In terms of age and location, participants ranged from about 18 to 100 years and lived in under 30 US areas.

This TCR derives from a woman between 45 and 65 years old who had been exposed to COVID-19. The chain has TRBV11-2 and TRBJ1-1; D is uncertain. Sequenced input: PBMCs or T cells enriched from blood (not recorded which). CDR3 DNA: TGTGCCAGCAGCTTTAATTTTAACACTGAAGCTTTCTTT. Translation gives CASSFNFNTEAFF.